What follows are 12 T cell receptor beta chains derived from one specimen sequenced in a study of shared clonotypes between healthy human individuals. Repertoires were generated with immunoSEQ multiplex PCR, while TCRdb's copy carries only in-frame clones and drops some. The table lists roughly 2.5 million clones, more than 80% of them singletons. Sequenced material: naive CD4+ T cells sorted from blood. Regarding subset: CD45RA+ positively selected. Source of these receptors: a man younger than 35 in good health.

The chain couples TRBV28 to TRBJ1-1, with 7 bases matching TRBD1. V was pared by 3 bases and J by 1 base, with 8 bases of the junction left unmatched. CDR3 length: 16 amino acids. The V gene's germline CDR1 is MDHEN and CDR2 SYDVKM. As DNA, the CDR3 is TGTGCCAGCAGTTTCCCCTCGACAGGGTCGAACACTGAAGCTTTCTTT. Translated: CASSFPSTGSNTEAFF.

This chain uses TRBV5-5 with TRBJ2-7; 10 bases fit TRBD2. The ends lost 5 bases at V and 2 bases at J; junction bases unmatched: 4. Germline V gives CDR1 SGHKS, CDR2 YYEKEE (reference sequence). The length of the CDR3 is 14 residues. The CDR3 region is CASRGLATPYEQYF. The DNA of the CDR3 is TGTGCCAGCAGGGGACTAGCGACGCCCTACGAGCAGTACTTC.

Only a few counts were recorded for this clone. V is TRBV19 and J is TRBJ1-1, with D maybe TRBD1 (6 bases). The CDR3 contains 13 residues. The V and J ends lost 8 bases and 6 bases respectively, with 16 bases between them. The V gene's germline CDR1 is LNHDA and CDR2 SQIVND (reference sequence). The CDR3 sequence: CASAAVQGAEAFF. CDR3 DNA: TGTGCCAGTGCCGCCGTACAGGGCGCTGAAGCTTTCTTT.

The chain carries TRBV10-3 and TRBJ2-5, with D uncertain. Per the germline V gene, CDR1 is ENHRY and CDR2 is SYGVKD. This CDR3 is 11 amino acids long. Trimming removed 10 bases from V and 5 bases from J, with 11 bases in between. The CDR3 sequence: CATLDTETQYF. The CDR3 coding sequence is TGTGCCACATTAGACACCGAGACCCAGTACTTC.

The sample holds one count of this clone. The V gene is TRBV5-1, the J gene TRBJ2-2; TRBD2 aligns across 13 bases. Trimming took 5 bases from V and 0 from J; bases not matched to a gene: 7. Looked up from germline, CDR1 is SGHRS and CDR2 is YFSETQ. The CDR3 spans 18 residues. The CDR3 DNA follows: TGCGCCAGCAGGATCGGGACTAGCGGGGATACGAACACCGGGGAGCTGTTTTTT. This gives the protein CASRIGTSGDTNTGELFF.

The chain joins TRBV6-4 to TRBJ2-3; 9 nucleotides align to TRBD2. The V gene end was trimmed by 6 bases and the J gene end by 4 bases; junction bases not matched to a gene: 5. CDR1 is MRHNA, CDR2 SNTAGT, per germline. The CDR3 contains 14 residues. The chain's CDR3 is CASRLSGGADTQYF. CDR3 nucleotides: TGTGCCAGCAGACTTAGCGGGGGAGCAGATACGCAGTATTTT.

This clone is a singleton in its sample. The chain recombines TRBV19 with TRBJ1-6; 7 bases agree with TRBD1. The CDR3 is 15 amino acids. Germline V CDR1 and CDR2: LNHDA, SQIVND (reference sequence). Trimming cost V 5 bases and J 10 bases; bases outside gene matches: 11. CDR3 in DNA: TGTGCCAGTAGTTCGTCAGGGGGAGCGGGCTCACCCCTCCACTTT. Translated, it gives CASSSSGGAGSPLHF.

This clone has a single count. V and J are TRBV27 and TRBJ2-3; TRBD1 might be the D (5 bases). The CDR3 contains 16 residues. Trimming shortened V by 5 bases and J by 4 bases, and 19 bases separated the two germline ends. Per the germline V gene, CDR1 is MNHEY and CDR2 is SMNVEV (reference sequence). The CDR3 reads CASSTPRPVGPDTQYF. CDR3 bases: TGTGCCAGCAGTACCCCCCGGCCTGTGGGGCCAGATACGCAGTATTTT.

The CDR3 sequence is CASSLKQGSGNTEAFF. CDR3 DNA sequence: TGTGCCAGCAGCTTGAAACAGGGGAGCGGGAACACTGAAGCTTTCTTT. The genes are TRBV7-9 and TRBJ1-1, with 7 nucleotides matching TRBD1. With 3 bases clipped from V and 1 base from J, the junction kept 8 bases outside the gene matches. The CDR3 is made up of 16 amino acids. CDR1 SEHNR and CDR2 FQNEAQ come from the germline V gene (reference sequence).

The rearrangement joins TRBV7-9 to TRBJ2-3; TRBD1 matches 7 bases. CDR1 and CDR2 (germline): SEHNR, FQNEAQ (reference sequence). J was trimmed by 1 base and V by 7 bases; bases with no gene match: 2. This CDR3 has 13 residues. CDR3 DNA: TGTGCCAGCAACGGACAGGGCACAGATACGCAGTATTTT. Protein: CASNGQGTDTQYF.

The chain links TRBV13 to TRBJ2-5; D is possibly TRBD1 (6 bases). Per the germline V gene, CDR1 is PRHDT and CDR2 is FYEKMQ (reference sequence). The CDR3 is 16 amino acids. Between the trimmed V and J ends, which lost 5 bases and 5 bases, there was a span of 21 bases. CDR3 amino acids: CASSRSPGQWEETQYF. DNA of the CDR3: TGTGCCAGCAGCAGAAGTCCGGGACAATGGGAGGAGACCCAGTACTTC.

The genes are TRBV28 and TRBJ1-2, with D maybe TRBD1 (5 bases). The CDR3 is 14 amino acids. Germline V gene lookup returns CDR1 MDHEN and CDR2 SYDVKM. V was shortened by 3 bases and J by 0 bases, with 8 bases between the two germline ends. CDR3 bases: TGTGCCAGCAGTTTCAGGGCTGCTAACTATGGCTACACCTTC. Protein: CASSFRAANYGYTF.